The clone carrying this T cell receptor (beta chain) has more than one count but fewer than ten. This record belongs to a study of blood T cell repertoires in COVID-19. Assay: immunoSEQ multiplex PCR; the TCRdb copy retains only in-frame clones and omits some. In the table there are some 350,000 clones, around 91% of which are singletons. The CDR3 loop spans 16 amino acids. Germline CDR1 is MNHEY and CDR2 is SVGAGI. With V trimmed by 2 bases and J by 3 bases, 5 bases remained unmatched. This TCR was sampled from a young woman who had recovered from COVID-19. The specimen sequenced was peripheral blood. The chain uses TRBV6-5 and TRBJ1-1; 11 nucleotides align to TRBD1. CDR3 protein: CASSYGGQGAYTEAFF. CDR3 in DNA: TGTGCCAGCAGTTACGGCGGACAGGGGGCTTACACTGAAGCTTTCTTT.